This T cell receptor beta chain was recorded in a study of prognosis after radiotherapy for stage I lung cancer. The germline V gene encodes CDR1 LNHNV and CDR2 YYDKDF (reference sequence). Trimming removed 2 bases from V and 1 base from J; junction bases left unmatched: 1. This CDR3 has 14 amino acids. Assessment by CT and PET/CT found all patients node-negative, and none had prior chemotherapy, radiotherapy or other malignancies. CDR3 of TCR beta was amplified from genomic DNA via a two-round multiplex PCR. Amplification during the initial PCR round employed primers specific to each TRBV and TRBJ gene. MiXCR, applied by TCRdb to the multiplex PCR reads, yields one record per CDR3 protein. The sample consists of 25,000 to 35,000 distinct CDR3 sequences, roughly 52% of them appearing once. Study-level findings and limits: With medians of around 10,000 versus 6,900, unique TCR clone counts fell after stereotactic body radiation therapy.

The table lists this clonotype with many counts. Its antigen is unknown. The receptor was isolated from a donor over 45 with non-small cell lung cancer. The chain couples TRBV15 to TRBJ1-1; 7 bases match TRBD1. Sequenced material: PBMCs, taken before or after stereotactic body radiation therapy (not recorded which). CDR3 DNA sequence: TGTGCCACCAGCAGAAACAGGGGGAACACTGAAGCTTTCTTT. Its protein product is CATSRNRGNTEAFF.